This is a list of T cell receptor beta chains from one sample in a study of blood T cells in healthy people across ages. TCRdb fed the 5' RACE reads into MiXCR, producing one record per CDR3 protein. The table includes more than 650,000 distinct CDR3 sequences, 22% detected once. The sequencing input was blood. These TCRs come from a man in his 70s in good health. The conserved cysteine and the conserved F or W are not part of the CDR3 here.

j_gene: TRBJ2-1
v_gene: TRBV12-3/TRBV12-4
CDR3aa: ASSFWQGSYNEQF

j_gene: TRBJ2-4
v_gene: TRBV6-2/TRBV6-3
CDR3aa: ASSRDRFVDIQY

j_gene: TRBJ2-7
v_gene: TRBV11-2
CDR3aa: ASSPLDRSSGEQY

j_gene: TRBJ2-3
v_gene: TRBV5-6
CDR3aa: ASSITGRADTQY

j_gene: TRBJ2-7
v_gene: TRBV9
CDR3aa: ASSVSAGVTYEQY

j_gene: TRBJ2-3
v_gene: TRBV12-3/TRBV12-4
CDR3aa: ASSLYSRVAGDTQY

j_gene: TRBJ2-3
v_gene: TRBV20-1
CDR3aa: SARGSSGATDTQY

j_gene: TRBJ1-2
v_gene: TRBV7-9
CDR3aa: ASTFVGEGYT

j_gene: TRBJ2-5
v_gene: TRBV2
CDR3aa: ASSVPGRQETQY

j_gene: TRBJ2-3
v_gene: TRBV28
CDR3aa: ASKNSVLY

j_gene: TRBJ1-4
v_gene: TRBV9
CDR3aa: ASSATGTGARKLF

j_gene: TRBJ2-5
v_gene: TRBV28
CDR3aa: ASRSPGGAYQETQY

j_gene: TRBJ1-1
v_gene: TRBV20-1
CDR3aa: SARILGQGYTEAF

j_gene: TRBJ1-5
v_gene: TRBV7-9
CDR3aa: ASSYGTSGQPQH

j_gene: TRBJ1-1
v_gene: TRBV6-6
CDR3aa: ASSPRQGLVNTEAF

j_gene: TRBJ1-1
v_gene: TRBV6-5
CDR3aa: ASRRDRGPNTEAF

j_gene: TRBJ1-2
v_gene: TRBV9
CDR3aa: ASSVVGTSGYT

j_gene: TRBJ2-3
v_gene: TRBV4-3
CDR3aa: ASSQEWGGTQY

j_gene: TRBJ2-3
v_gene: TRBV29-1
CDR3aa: SVLYQGASDTQY

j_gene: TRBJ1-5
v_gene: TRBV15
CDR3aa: ATSRVSGGRLQPQH

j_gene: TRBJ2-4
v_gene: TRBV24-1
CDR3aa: ATSEGGTGKNIQY

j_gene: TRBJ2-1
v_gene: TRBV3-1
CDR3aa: ASSQFSSGRAGNEQF

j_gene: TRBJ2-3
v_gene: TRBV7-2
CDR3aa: ASSFREGTDTQY

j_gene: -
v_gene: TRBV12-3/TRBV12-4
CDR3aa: ASSQGIVQF

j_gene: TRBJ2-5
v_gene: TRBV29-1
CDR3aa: SVDDRDREQY

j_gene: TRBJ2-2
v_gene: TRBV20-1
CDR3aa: SASGRLAGTTGELF

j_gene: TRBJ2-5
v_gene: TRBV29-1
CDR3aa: SVERADGTQY

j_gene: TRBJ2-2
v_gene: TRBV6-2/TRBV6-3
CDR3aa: ASSFPPNTGELF

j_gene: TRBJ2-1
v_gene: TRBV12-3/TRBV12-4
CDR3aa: ASSLGIAEGNEQF

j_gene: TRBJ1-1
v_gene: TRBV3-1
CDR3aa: ASSQGNGVQGTFTEAF

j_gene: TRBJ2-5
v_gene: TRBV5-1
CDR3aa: ASSLVPPPETQY

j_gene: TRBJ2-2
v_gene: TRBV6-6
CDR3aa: ASTHTDRLRELF

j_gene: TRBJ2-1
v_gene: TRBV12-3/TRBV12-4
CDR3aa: TSSPSGAGVGNEQF

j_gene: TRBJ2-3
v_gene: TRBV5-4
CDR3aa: ASTKGQDPNREY

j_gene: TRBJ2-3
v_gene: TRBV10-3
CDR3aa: AISVTGGTDTQY

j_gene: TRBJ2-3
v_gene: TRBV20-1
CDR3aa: SARFHRGGPSTDTQY

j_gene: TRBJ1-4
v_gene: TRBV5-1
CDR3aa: ASSFEGIGEKLF

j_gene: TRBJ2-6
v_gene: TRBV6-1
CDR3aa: ASSRGSGANVLT

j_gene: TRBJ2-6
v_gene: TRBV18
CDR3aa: ASSPLQGNSGANVLT

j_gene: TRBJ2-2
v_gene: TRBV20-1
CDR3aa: SASYAGGYTGELF

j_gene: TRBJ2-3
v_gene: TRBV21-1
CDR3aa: ASSKRPTILDPKSTDTQY

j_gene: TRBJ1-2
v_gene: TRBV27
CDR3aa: ASSFGARYGYT

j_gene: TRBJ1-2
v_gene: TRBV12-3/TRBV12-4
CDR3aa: ASSFFQVGGYT

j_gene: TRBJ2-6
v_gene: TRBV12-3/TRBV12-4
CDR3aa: ASSFSGVNVPT

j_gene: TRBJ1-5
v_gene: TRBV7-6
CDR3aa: ASSLSPQFNQPQH

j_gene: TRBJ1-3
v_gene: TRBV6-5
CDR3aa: ASRMTGGNTIY

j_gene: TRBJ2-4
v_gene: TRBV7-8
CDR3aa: ASSLNDRGLAKNIQY

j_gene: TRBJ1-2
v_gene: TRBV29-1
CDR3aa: SAEAQGASGYT

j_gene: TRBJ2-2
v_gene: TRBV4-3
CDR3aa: ASSQDLWQNTGELF

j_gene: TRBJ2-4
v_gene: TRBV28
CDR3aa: ASSYTGPRKNIQY

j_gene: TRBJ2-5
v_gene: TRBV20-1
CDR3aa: SATQGAVGETQY

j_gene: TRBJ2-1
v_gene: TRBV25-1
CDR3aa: ASSPQRGGRNEQF